This T cell receptor (beta chain) was observed in a study of shared clonotypes between healthy human individuals. Partitioning of CD4+ cells yielded a CD45RA+ naive subset and a CD45RA-negative memory subset. Roughly 30,000 T cell genomes (roughly 190 ng DNA) went into each sorted-subset replicate. Using immunoSEQ multiplex PCR, the repertoire was profiled, and TCRdb retains in-frame clones only, with some absent. The sample carries roughly 2 million clones, 90% to 97% recorded once. Per germline, CDR1 SGHRS and CDR2 YFSETQ. The CDR3 sequence is 15 residues long. The ends were cut back, 0 bases at V and 3 bases at J, with 13 bases in the middle.

The sequence was obtained from a man aged 18 to 30 in good health. The chain links TRBV5-1 to TRBJ2-7; maybe TRBD2 (6 bases). Material for sequencing was naive CD4+ T cells sorted from blood. Described subset: CD45RA+ positively selected. The DNA of the CDR3 is TGCGCCAGCAGCTTGGCCGGGGACTTAATCTACGAGCAGTACTTC. This translates into CASSLAGDLIYEQYF.